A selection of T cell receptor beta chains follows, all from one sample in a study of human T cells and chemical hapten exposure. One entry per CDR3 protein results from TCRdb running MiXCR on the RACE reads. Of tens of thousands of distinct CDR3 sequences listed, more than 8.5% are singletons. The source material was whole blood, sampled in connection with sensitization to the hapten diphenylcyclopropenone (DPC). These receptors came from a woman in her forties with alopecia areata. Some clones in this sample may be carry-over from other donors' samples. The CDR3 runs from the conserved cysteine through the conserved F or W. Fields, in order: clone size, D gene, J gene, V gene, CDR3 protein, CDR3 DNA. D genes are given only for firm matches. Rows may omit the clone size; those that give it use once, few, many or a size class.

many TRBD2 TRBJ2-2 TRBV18 CASSRPGLAFATGELFF TGTGCCAGCTCACGTCCGGGACTAGCGTTTGCAACCGGGGAGCTGTTTTTT
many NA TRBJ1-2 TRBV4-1 CASSPSREPYGYTF TGCGCCAGCAGCCCCAGTAGGGAGCCGTATGGCTACACCTTC
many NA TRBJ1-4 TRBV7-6 CASSLIGEGKNEKLFF TGTGCCAGCAGCCTGATCGGGGAGGGGAAGAATGAAAAACTGTTTTTT
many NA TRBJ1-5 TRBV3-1 CASSQFGQPQHF TGTGCCAGCAGCCAATTCGGGCAGCCCCAGCATTTT
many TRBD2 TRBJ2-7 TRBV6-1 CASSEQGGGAYEQYF TGTGCCAGCAGTGAACAAGGCGGGGGGGCCTACGAGCAGTACTTC
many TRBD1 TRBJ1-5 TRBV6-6 CASSYSSWDRSSNQPQHF TGTGCCAGCAGTTACTCCTCCTGGGACAGAAGTAGCAATCAGCCCCAGCATTTT
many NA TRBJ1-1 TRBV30 CAWSVLSSAEAFF TGTGCCTGGAGTGTACTCTCCTCCGCTGAAGCTTTCTTT
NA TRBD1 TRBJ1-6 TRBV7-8 CASSFDRATLSSYNSPLHF TGTGCCAGCAGCTTTGACAGGGCTACACTGAGCTCCTATAATTCACCCCTCCACTTT
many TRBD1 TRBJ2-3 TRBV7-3 CASSSGQGANLQYF TGTGCCAGCAGCTCAGGACAGGGGGCGAACCTGCAGTATTTT
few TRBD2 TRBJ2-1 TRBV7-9 CASSLMKRGIYNEQFF TGTGCCAGCAGCTTAATGAAGCGGGGGATCTACAATGAGCAGTTCTTC
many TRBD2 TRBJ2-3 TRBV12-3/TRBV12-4 CASSFSGGGTDTQYF TGTGCCAGCAGTTTTAGCGGGGGGGGCACAGATACGCAGTATTTT
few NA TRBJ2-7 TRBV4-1 CASSLPGPRHEQYF TGCGCCAGCAGCCTCCCGGGACCCCGCCACGAGCAGTACTTC
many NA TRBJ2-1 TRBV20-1 CSAKQVVDEQFF TGCAGTGCTAAGCAGGTTGTGGATGAGCAGTTCTTC
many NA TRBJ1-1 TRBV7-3 CASSPLAGGTEAFF TGTGCCAGCAGCCCTCTGGCCGGCGGCACTGAAGCTTTCTTT
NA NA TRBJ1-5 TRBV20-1 CSARGDNNQPQHF TGCAGTGCTAGAGGGGACAACAATCAGCCCCAGCATTTT
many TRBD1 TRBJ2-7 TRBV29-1 CSVKTGTGGREQYF TGCAGCGTCAAAACCGGGACAGGGGGACGCGAGCAGTACTTC
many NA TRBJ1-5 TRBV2 CASSKDLGGNQPQHF TGTGCCAGCAGTAAGGATCTCGGTGGCAATCAGCCCCAGCATTTT
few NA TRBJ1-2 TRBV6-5 CASSYLDEPPYTF TGTGCCAGCAGTTACCTTGACGAGCCCCCCTACACCTTC
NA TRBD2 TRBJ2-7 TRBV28 CASSSSGDGHYEQYF TGTGCCAGCAGTTCCAGCGGGGACGGCCACTACGAGCAGTACTTC
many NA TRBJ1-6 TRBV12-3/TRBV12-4 CASRVGGNSPLHF TGTGCCAGCAGAGTAGGTGGGAATTCACCCCTCCACTTT
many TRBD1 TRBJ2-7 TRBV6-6 CASSPGQGFSYEQYF TGTGCCAGCAGTCCCGGACAGGGGTTTTCCTACGAGCAGTACTTC
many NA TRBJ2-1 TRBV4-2 CASSHRDNEQFF TGTGCCAGCAGCCACAGAGACAATGAGCAGTTCTTC
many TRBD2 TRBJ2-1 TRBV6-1 CASETSGGRADEQFF TGTGCCAGCGAGACTAGCGGGGGGAGGGCGGATGAGCAGTTCTTC
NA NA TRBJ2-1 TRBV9 CASSVVGRASDEQFF TGTGCCAGCAGCGTAGTGGGCAGGGCCAGCGATGAGCAGTTCTTC
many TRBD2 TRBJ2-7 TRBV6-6 CATWESGAAGREQYF TGTGCCACCTGGGAGAGTGGGGCAGCGGGGAGGGAGCAGTACTTC